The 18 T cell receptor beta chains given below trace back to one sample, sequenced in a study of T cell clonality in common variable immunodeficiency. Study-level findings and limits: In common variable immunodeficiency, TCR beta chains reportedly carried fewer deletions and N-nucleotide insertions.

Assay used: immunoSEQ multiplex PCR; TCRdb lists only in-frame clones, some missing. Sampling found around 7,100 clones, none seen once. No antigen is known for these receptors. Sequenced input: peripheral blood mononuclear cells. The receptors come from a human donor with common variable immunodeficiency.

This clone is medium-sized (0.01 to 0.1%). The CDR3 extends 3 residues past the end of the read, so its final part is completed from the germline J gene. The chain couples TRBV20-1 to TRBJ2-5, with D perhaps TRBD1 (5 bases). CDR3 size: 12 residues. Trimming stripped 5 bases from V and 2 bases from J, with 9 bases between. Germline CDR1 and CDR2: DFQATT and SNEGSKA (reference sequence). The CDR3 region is CSASRQQETQYF. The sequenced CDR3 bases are TGCAGTGCTTCACGACAGCAAGAGACC.

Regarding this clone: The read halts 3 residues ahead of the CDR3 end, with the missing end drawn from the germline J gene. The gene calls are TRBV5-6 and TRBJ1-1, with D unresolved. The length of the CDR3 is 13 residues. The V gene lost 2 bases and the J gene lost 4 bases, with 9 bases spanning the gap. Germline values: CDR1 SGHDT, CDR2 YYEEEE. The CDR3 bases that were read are TGTGCCAGCAGCTTAGGCAGAGGCACTGAA. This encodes CASSLGRGTE. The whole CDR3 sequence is CASSLGRGTEAFF.

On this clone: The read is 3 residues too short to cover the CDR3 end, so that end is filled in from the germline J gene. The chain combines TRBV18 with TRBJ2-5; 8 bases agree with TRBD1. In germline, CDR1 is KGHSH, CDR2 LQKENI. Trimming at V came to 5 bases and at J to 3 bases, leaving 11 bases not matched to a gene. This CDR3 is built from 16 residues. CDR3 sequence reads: CASSAPDRVGKETQYF. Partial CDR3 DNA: TGTGCCAGCTCAGCCCCGGACAGGGTTGGAAAAGAGACC. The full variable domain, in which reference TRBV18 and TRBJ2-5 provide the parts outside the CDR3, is NAGVMQNPRHLVRRRGQEARLRCSPMKGHSHVYWYRQLPEEGLKFMVYLQKENIIDESGMPKERFSAEFPKEGPSILRIQQVVRGDSAAYFCASSAPDRVGKETQYFGPGTRLLVL.

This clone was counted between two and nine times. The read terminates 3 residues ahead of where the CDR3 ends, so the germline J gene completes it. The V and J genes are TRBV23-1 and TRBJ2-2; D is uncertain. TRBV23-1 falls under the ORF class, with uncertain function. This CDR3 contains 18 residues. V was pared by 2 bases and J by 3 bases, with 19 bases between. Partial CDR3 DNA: TGCGCCAGCAGTCAAAGAATCATGAAGAGTAGCCACACCGGGGAG. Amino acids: CASSQRIMKSSHTGE. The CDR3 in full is CASSQRIMKSSHTGELFF.

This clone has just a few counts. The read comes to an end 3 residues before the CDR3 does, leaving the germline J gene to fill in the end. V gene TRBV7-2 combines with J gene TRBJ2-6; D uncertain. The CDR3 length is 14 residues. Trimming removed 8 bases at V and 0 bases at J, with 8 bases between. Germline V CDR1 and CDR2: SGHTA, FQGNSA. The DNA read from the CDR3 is TGTGCCAGCGGCCCCCTCTCTGGGGCCAACGTC. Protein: CASGPLSGANV. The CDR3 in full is CASGPLSGANVLTF.

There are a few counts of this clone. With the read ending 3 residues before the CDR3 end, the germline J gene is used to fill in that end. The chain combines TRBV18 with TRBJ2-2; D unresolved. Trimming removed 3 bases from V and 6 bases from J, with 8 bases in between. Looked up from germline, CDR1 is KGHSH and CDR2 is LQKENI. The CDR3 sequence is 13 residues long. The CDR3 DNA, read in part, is TGTGCCAGCTCACCCCTGGCCCCCGGGGAG. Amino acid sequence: CASSPLAPGE. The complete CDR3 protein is CASSPLAPGELFF.

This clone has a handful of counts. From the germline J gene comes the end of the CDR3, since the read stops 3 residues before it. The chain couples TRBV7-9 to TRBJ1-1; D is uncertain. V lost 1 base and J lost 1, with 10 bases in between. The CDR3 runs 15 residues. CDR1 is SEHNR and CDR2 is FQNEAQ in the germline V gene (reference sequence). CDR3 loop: CASSLEQIKNTEAFF. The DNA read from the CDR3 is TGTGCCAGCAGCTTAGAACAGATTAAGAACACTGAA.

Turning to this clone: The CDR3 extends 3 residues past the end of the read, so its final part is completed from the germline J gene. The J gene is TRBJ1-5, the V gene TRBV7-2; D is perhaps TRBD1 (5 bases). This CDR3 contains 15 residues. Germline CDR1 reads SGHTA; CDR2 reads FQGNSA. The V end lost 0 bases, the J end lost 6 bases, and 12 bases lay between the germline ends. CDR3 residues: CASSLAVQGGQPQHF. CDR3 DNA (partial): TGTGCCAGCAGCTTAGCAGTCCAGGGAGGTCAGCCC.

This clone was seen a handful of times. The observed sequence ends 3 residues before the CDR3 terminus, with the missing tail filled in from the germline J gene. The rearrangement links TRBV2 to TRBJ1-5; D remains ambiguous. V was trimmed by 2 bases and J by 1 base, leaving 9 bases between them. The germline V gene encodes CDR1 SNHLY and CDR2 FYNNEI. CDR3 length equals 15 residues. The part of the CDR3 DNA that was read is TGTGCCAGCAGTGAAACCCGCGGGAGCAATCAGCCC. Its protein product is CASSETRGSNQP. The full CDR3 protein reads CASSETRGSNQPQHF. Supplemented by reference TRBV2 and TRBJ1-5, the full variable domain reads EPEVTQTPSHQVTQMGQEVILRCVPISNHLYFYWYRQILGQKVEFLVSFYNNEISEKSEIFDDQFSVERPDGSNFTLKIRSTKLEDSAMYFCASSETRGSNQPQHFGDGTRLSIL.

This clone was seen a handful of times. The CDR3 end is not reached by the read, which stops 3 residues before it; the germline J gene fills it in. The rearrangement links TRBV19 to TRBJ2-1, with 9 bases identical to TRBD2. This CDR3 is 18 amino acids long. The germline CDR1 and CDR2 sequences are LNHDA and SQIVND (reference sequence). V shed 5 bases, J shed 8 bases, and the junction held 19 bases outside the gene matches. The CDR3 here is CASSAYPPGTSPLDEQFF. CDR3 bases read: TGTGCCAGTAGTGCCTACCCTCCCGGGACTAGCCCATTGGATGAG. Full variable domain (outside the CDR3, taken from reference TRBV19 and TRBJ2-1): DGGITQSPKYLFRKEGQNVTLSCEQNLNHDAMYWYRQDPGQGLRLIYYSQIVNDFQKGDIAEGYSVSREKKESFPLTVTSAQKNPTAFYLCASSAYPPGTSPLDEQFFGPGTRLTVL.

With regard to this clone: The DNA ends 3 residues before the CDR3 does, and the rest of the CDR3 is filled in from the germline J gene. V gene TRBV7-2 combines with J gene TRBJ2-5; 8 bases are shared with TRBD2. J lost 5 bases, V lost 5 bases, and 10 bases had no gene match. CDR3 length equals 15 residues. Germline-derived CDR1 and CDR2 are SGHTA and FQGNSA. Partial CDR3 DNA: TGTGCCAGCAGCACTACTAGCGGATTAGGGGAGACC. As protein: CASSTTSGLGET. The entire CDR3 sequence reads CASSTTSGLGETQYF.

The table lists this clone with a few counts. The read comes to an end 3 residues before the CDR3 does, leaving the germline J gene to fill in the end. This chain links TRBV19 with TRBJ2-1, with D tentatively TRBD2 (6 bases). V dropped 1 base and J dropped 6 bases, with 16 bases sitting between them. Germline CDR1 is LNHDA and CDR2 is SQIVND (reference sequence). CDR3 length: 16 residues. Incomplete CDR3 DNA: TGTGCCAGTAGTATAGTTGCTAGCGAGTCACCCAATGAG. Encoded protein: CASSIVASESPNE. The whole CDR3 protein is CASSIVASESPNEQFF.

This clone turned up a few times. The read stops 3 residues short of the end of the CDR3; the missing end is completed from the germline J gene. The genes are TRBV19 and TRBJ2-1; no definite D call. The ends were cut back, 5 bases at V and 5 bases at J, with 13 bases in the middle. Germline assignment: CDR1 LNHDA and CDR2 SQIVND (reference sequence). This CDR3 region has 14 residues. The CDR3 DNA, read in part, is TGTGCCAGTAGTGCCCCCAGTCTCAACAATGAG. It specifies CASSAPSLNNE. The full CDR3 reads CASSAPSLNNEQFF. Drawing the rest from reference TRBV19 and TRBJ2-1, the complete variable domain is DGGITQSPKYLFRKEGQNVTLSCEQNLNHDAMYWYRQDPGQGLRLIYYSQIVNDFQKGDIAEGYSVSREKKESFPLTVTSAQKNPTAFYLCASSAPSLNNEQFFGPGTRLTVL.

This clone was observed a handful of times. CDR3: CASSGTGGTDTQYF. CDR3 DNA (partial): TGTGCCAGCAGCGGGACAGGGGGCACAGATACG. The rearrangement uses TRBV7-9 and TRBJ2-3; 10 bases line up with TRBD1. The CDR3 extends 3 residues past the end of the read, so its final part is completed from the germline J gene. Losses at the gene ends were 5 bases for V and 1 base for J; bases not matched to a gene: 0. Germline V CDR1 and CDR2: SEHNR, FQNEAQ (reference sequence). This CDR3 has 14 amino acids.

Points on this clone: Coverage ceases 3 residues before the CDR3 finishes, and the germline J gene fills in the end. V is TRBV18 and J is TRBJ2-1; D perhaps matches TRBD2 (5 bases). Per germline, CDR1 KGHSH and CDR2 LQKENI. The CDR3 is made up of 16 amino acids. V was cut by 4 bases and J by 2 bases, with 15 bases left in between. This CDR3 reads CASSLHGAGAYNEQFF. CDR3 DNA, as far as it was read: TGTGCCAGCTCACTCCACGGCGCGGGCGCCTACAATGAG.

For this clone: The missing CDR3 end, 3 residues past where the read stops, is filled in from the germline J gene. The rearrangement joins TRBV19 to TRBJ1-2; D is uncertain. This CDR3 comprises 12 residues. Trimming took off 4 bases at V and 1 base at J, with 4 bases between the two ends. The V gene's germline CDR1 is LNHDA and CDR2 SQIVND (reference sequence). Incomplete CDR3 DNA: TGTGCCAGTAGTAGCGGTAACTATGGC. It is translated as CASSSGNYG. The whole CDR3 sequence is CASSSGNYGYTF.

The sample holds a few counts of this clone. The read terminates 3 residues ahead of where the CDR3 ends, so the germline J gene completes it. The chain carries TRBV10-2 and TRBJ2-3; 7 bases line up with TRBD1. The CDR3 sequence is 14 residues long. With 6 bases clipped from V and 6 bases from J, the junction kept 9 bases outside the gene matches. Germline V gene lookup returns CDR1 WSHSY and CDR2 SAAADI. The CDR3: CASRREGQSDTQYF. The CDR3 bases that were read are TGCGCCAGCAGACGCGAGGGACAGAGCGATACG.

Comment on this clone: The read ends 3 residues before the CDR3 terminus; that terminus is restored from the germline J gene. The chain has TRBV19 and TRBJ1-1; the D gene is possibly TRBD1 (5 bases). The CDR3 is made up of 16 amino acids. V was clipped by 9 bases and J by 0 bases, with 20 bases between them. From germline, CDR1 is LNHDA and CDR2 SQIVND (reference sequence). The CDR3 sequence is CASRAFGGSVNTEAFF. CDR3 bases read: TGTGCCAGCCGGGCCTTTGGGGGGTCAGTGAACACTGAA.